This is a list of T cell receptor beta chains from one sample in a study of blood T cells in healthy people across ages. TCRdb ran MiXCR on the 5' RACE reads and lists one entry per CDR3 protein. This sample has about 750,000 distinct CDR3 sequences, with roughly 50% found just once. Material: blood. All receptors come from an elderly man in good health. Both conserved end residues are part of each CDR3. The D gene is left open where the match is weak. The listing skips clone size in some rows; elsewhere it reads once, few, many or a size class.

size,D,V,J,CDR3,DNA
few,TRBD1,TRBV2,TRBJ2-7,CASIQDRGTYEQYF,TGTGCCAGCATCCAGGACAGGGGGACCTACGAGCAGTACTTC
-,-,TRBV28,TRBJ2-3,CASRRTAADTQYF,TGTGCCAGCAGACGGACCGCCGCAGATACGCAGTATTTT
few,TRBD1,TRBV4-2,TRBJ1-2,CAGSQEGLSPGQVNYGYTF,TGTGCCGGCAGCCAAGAGGGCCTTTCTCCTGGACAGGTTAACTATGGCTACACCTTC
-,TRBD1,TRBV18,TRBJ2-7,CASSPGQGKTYEQYF,TGTGCCAGCTCACCGGGACAGGGGAAAACCTACGAGCAGTACTTC
-,-,TRBV27,TRBJ2-1,CASGRGTPAEQFF,TGTGCCAGCGGTAGGGGGACCCCTGCCGAGCAGTTCTTC
-,-,TRBV2,TRBJ2-7,CASSPRTALSYEQYF,TGTGCCAGCAGCCCCAGGACAGCCCTCTCCTACGAGCAGTACTTC
few,-,TRBV7-2,TRBJ1-1,CASSPPRQVGNTEAFF,TGTGCCAGCAGCCCCCCGCGCCAGGTGGGGAACACTGAAGCTTTCTTT
few,-,TRBV7-9,TRBJ2-4,CASSLIQNIQYF,TGTGCCAGCAGCTTAATTCAGAACATTCAGTACTTC
-,TRBD2,TRBV20-1,TRBJ2-5,CSARDPSGAIKTQYF,TGCAGTGCTAGAGATCCTAGCGGGGCGATAAAGACCCAGTACTTC
few,TRBD1,TRBV20-1,TRBJ2-4,CSASRDSTKNIQYF,TGCAGTGCTAGCCGGGACAGCACCAAAAACATTCAGTACTTC
few,-,TRBV3-1,TRBJ2-5,CASSQEIGGETQYF,TGTGCCAGCAGCCAAGAGATCGGGGGAGAGACCCAGTACTTC
-,-,TRBV5-1,TRBJ2-3,CASSLAAGPRYAYF,TGCGCCAGCAGCTTGGCCGCAGGCCCCAGATACGCGTATTTT
-,TRBD1,TRBV20-1,TRBJ2-7,CSAEDRLSPEQYF,TGCAGTGCAGAGGACAGGCTGAGTCCCGAGCAGTACTTC
-,-,TRBV24-1,TRBJ1-2,CATSDAGLFYGYTF,TGTGCCACCAGTGATGCCGGGCTTTTCTATGGCTACACCTTC
-,TRBD2,TRBV25-1,TRBJ2-1,CASSPGTSGRTLDEQFF,TGTGCCAGCAGTCCCGGGACTAGCGGGAGGACTCTCGACGAGCAGTTCTTC
-,TRBD1,TRBV24-1,TRBJ2-7,CATAGTAYEQYF,TGTGCCACAGCCGGGACAGCCTACGAGCAGTACTTC
-,-,TRBV11-2,TRBJ2-7,CASSLSRQARHDEQYF,TGTGCCAGCAGCTTATCCCGACAGGCACGGCACGACGAGCAGTACTTC
-,TRBD2,TRBV29-1,TRBJ2-4,CSVEGWVAGGLAKNIQYF,TGCAGCGTTGAGGGGTGGGTAGCGGGAGGGCTGGCCAAAAACATTCAGTACTTC
few,-,TRBV7-2,TRBJ1-6,CASSNGTPNRPLHF,TGTGCCAGCAGCAACGGGACTCCTAATCGGCCCCTCCACTTT
-,-,TRBV20-1,TRBJ2-7,CSARFNHSYEQYF,TGCAGTGCTAGGTTCAACCACTCCTACGAGCAGTACTTC
-,-,TRBV20-1,TRBJ2-7,CSASDDSYYEQYF,TGCAGTGCCAGTGACGACAGTTACTACGAGCAGTACTTC
few,-,TRBV30,TRBJ2-7,CAWSGGSYEQYF,TGTGCCTGGAGCGGTGGGTCCTACGAGCAGTACTTC
-,TRBD2,TRBV28,TRBJ2-1,CASSSQAGDRLDNEQFF,TGTGCCAGCAGTTCACAGGCGGGGGATCGCTTGGACAATGAGCAGTTCTTC
-,-,TRBV7-3,TRBJ2-7,CASSQQFSYEQYF,TGTGCCAGCAGCCAGCAGTTCTCCTACGAGCAGTACTTC
-,-,TRBV6-5,TRBJ2-7,CASSSPGQTDEQYF,TGTGCCAGCAGTAGTCCCGGACAGACCGACGAGCAGTACTTC
few,TRBD1,TRBV5-1,TRBJ2-3,CASSPGQGGTDTQYF,TGCGCCAGCAGCCCCGGACAGGGCGGCACAGATACGCAGTATTTT
few,-,TRBV12-3/TRBV12-4,TRBJ1-2,CASSLGQIYGYTF,TGTGCCAGCAGTTTAGGTCAGATCTATGGCTACACCTTC
few,-,TRBV20-1,TRBJ2-4,CSATDRVKNIQYF,TGCAGTGCTACCGACAGAGTCAAAAACATTCAGTACTTC
-,-,TRBV20-1,TRBJ2-7,CSARGSAGFEQYF,TGCAGTGCTAGAGGTTCGGCAGGGTTCGAGCAGTACTTC
-,-,TRBV27,TRBJ1-4,CASSLGGLYEKLFF,TGTGCCAGCAGTTTAGGGGGGCTCTACGAAAAACTGTTTTTT
-,-,TRBV20-1,TRBJ2-1,CSANHGQINNEQFF,TGCAGTGCTAACCATGGACAAATCAACAATGAGCAGTTCTTC
once,TRBD1,TRBV25-1,TRBJ2-1,CASSESQGQKVEQFF,TGTGCCAGCAGTGAATCTCAGGGACAGAAAGTTGAGCAGTTCTTC
-,-,TRBV27,TRBJ1-5,CASSPDRLYSNQPQHF,TGTGCCAGCAGTCCCGACAGGCTGTATAGCAATCAGCCCCAGCATTTT
-,TRBD1,TRBV12-3/TRBV12-4,TRBJ1-4,CASRFRQGATNEKLFF,TGTGCCAGCAGGTTCCGGCAGGGGGCAACTAATGAAAAACTGTTTTTT
-,TRBD2,TRBV10-3,TRBJ2-7,CAISDQTSGRHEQYF,TGTGCCATCAGTGACCAGACTAGCGGGAGACACGAGCAGTACTTC
-,TRBD2,TRBV3-1,TRBJ2-7,CANSQRTSGTYEQYF,TGTGCCAACAGCCAAAGGACTAGCGGGACCTACGAGCAGTACTTC
once,-,TRBV3-1,TRBJ2-6,CASSPLSRVLTF,TGTGCCAGCAGCCCGTTAAGTCGCGTCCTGACTTTC
-,TRBD2,TRBV7-6,TRBJ2-3,CASSRGYRAGAPHRYAYF,TGTGCCAGCAGCCGTGGGTATCGAGCGGGAGCCCCACACAGATACGCGTATTTT
few,-,TRBV6-6,TRBJ2-5,CASSQPGTVGETQYF,TGTGCCAGCAGTCAACCAGGGACGGTCGGAGAGACCCAGTACTTC